This TCR beta chain appears in the sequencing data of a study of T cell responses to AZD1222 COVID-19 vaccine. The study's findings and limits: Spike-specific TCR breadth and depth were elevated following two AZD1222 doses. No day 14 peak samples; only post-peak repertoires were characterized.

The length of the CDR3 is 15 residues. V gave up 1 base and J gave up 6 bases; unmatched junction bases: 6. CDR1 and CDR2 from the germline V gene are KGHSH and LQKENI. About this clone itself: Antigen unknown.

Some clones are missing from TCRdb's copy, which holds only in-frame ones; the method was immunoSEQ multiplex PCR. The sample carries approximately 67,000 clones, about nine tenths recorded once. Sequenced material: peripheral blood, taken on day 0 of AZD1222 vaccination. The clonotype originates from an adult in good health. This sequence joins TRBV18 and TRBJ2-3, with 8 positions matching TRBD1. The CDR3 region is CASSPQAGGMDTQYF. CDR3 nucleotides: TGTGCCAGCTCACCACAGGCAGGGGGCATGGATACGCAGTATTTT.